This TCR beta chain was retrieved from a study of regulatory T cells in long-lasting Graves disease. Regarding time point: persistent/refractory GD, antithyroid drugs over 5 years with positive TRAb. PBMCs were the source of the RNA used for TCR sequencing. Study-level findings and limits: Persistent disease preferred TRBV28, TRBJ1-2 and TRBJ2-5.

iRepertoire HTBI primers and Arm-PCR of CDR3 regions built TCR beta libraries. TCRdb ran MiXCR on the multiplex PCR reads and lists one entry per CDR3 protein. The sample consists of roughly 470,000 distinct CDR3 sequences, about a fifth of them appearing once. There are 15 residues in the CDR3. Trimming cost V 6 bases and J 7 bases, with 16 bases left between them. Germline CDR1 and CDR2: SGHVS and FQNEAQ. Notes on this clonotype: Its antigen remains unknown.

The specimen was peripheral blood mononuclear cells (PBMCs), collected when the disease was refractory, from a patient treated with antithyroid drugs. This TCR was recovered from a female donor with Graves disease. This chain connects TRBV7-8 to TRBJ1-6; maybe TRBD1 (5 bases). CDR3 nucleotide sequence: TGTGCCAGCAGTTGGGACCGGTCCGGGAATTCACCCCTCCACTTT. Translation: CASSWDRSGNSPLHF.